The 20 T cell receptor beta chains given below trace back to one sample, sequenced in a study of T-cell reconstitution after alpha-beta-depleted transplantation in children. A library of TCRbeta sequences, prepared with unique molecular identifiers, was generated. TCRdb analysed the PCR reads with MiXCR anew, one entry per CDR3 protein. Counted here are about 47,000 distinct CDR3 sequences, roughly 50% occurring once; the ten biggest clones make up less than 45%. This specimen was peripheral blood, taken before TCRalphabeta/CD19-depleted stem cell transplant. These receptors were collected from a boy younger than two with SCID, due to receive a stem cell transplant.

This clonotype was counted at least ten times. The V call is TRBV5-1, the J call TRBJ2-1; D remains unclear. Germline V CDR1 and CDR2: SGHRS, YFSETQ. With 0 bases removed from V and 0 bases from J, the gap between germline ends came to 4 bases. This CDR3 contains 14 residues. Here the CDR3 reads CASSLATSYNEQFF. The CDR3 nucleotides are TGCGCCAGCAGCTTGGCAACCTCCTACAATGAGCAGTTCTTC.

V is TRBV11-1 and J is TRBJ2-7, with 14 nucleotides matching TRBD2. Trimming removed 4 bases from V and 5 bases from J; junction bases left unmatched: 13. The CDR3 sequence is 18 residues long. Per germline, CDR1 SGHAT and CDR2 FQDESV (reference sequence). CDR3 bases: TGTGCCAGCAGCTCGGGACTAGCGGGGGCCATGCCGAGGGACGAGCAGTACTTC. Translated, it gives CASSSGLAGAMPRDEQYF.

This clonotype was found a few times. This chain uses TRBV29-1 with TRBJ2-5; D is possibly TRBD1 or TRBD2 (6 bases each). The V and J ends lost 7 bases and 7 bases respectively, with 19 bases between them. This CDR3 is 13 amino acids long. Germline V gene lookup returns CDR1 SQVTM and CDR2 ANQGSEA. The DNA for the CDR3 is TGCAGCGCCAACGACGGGGGCGGAGTGACCCAGTACTTC. The encoded protein is CSANDGGGVTQYF.

This clonotype was counted only a few times. J is TRBJ2-2 and V is TRBV20-1; maybe TRBD2 (5 bases). Trimming removed 5 bases at V and 1 base at J, with 11 bases between. This CDR3 spans 14 amino acids. The germline V gene has CDR1 DFQATT and CDR2 SNEGSKA (reference sequence). Here the CDR3 DNA reads TGCAGTGCTGTCCTTGGGAGGAACACCGGGGAGCTGTTTTTT. It encodes CSAVLGRNTGELFF.

This chain uses TRBV7-9 with TRBJ2-7, with D possibly matching TRBD2 (5 bases). The germline gives CDR1 SEHNR, CDR2 FQNEAQ (reference sequence). V lost 8 bases and J lost 3, with 20 bases in between. The length of the CDR3 is 15 residues. The CDR3 bases are TGTGCCAGCTCCCTCTCGGCTAGCTCATTCTACGAGCAGTACTTC. This translates into CASSLSASSFYEQYF.

This clonotype was picked up one time. This chain joins TRBV4-2 and TRBJ2-5; D is ambiguous. V was cut by 4 bases and J by 1 base, with 16 bases left in between. Germline CDR1 and CDR2: LGHNA and YNFKEQ. The CDR3 length is 16 residues. CDR3 bases: TGTGCCAGCAGCCTACAATACGCCCAGTCCCAAGAGACCCAGTACTTC. It is translated as CASSLQYAQSQETQYF.

This clonotype came up a few times. The V call is TRBV10-2, the J call TRBJ2-3, with TRBD2 identical over 14 bases. Germline CDR1 WSHSY, CDR2 SAAADI. The CDR3 totals 16 residues. The ends lost 3 bases at V and 5 bases at J; junction bases unmatched: 4. CDR3 region: CASSEGGLAGGDTQYF. Here the CDR3 DNA reads TGCGCCAGCAGTGAAGGTGGACTAGCGGGGGGAGATACGCAGTATTTT.

The rearrangement links TRBV20-1 to TRBJ1-2; TRBD1 is a possible D gene (6 bases). V shed 3 bases and J shed 4 bases, with 21 bases lying between them. CDR1 and CDR2 from the germline V gene are DFQATT and SNEGSKA (reference sequence). CDR3 size: 16 residues. CDR3 nucleotides: TGCAGTGCTAGGGGGGGCCCCCAGGGGACCTTCTATGGCTACACCTTC. It encodes CSARGGPQGTFYGYTF.

This chain uses TRBV5-1 with TRBJ2-3; 7 bases fit TRBD2. This CDR3 has 13 residues. The V segment lost 3 bases and the J segment 7 bases; nucleotides outside the gene matches: 5. Germline CDR1 and CDR2: SGHRS and YFSETQ. Here the CDR3 reads CASSSGGGNTQYF. The CDR3 DNA follows: TGCGCCAGCAGCTCCGGCGGGGGAAATACGCAGTATTTT.

Within the sample, this clonotype is large. The V and J genes are TRBV7-2 and TRBJ2-5; no clear D. Germline V gene data show CDR1 as SGHTA and CDR2 as FQGNSA. V was clipped by 5 bases and J by 7 bases, with 11 bases between them. The CDR3 consists of 12 residues. The CDR3 region has the DNA TGTGCCAGCAGCCAAGAAGGCGGGACCCAGTACTTC. This translates into CASSQEGGTQYF.

Only one count was recorded for this clonotype. The rearrangement uses TRBV5-6 and TRBJ2-5; 10 nucleotides line up with TRBD2. This CDR3 spans 16 amino acids. V gave up 4 bases and J gave up 5 bases; unmatched junction bases: 11. Germline V gene data show CDR1 as SGHDT and CDR2 as YYEEEE. Here the CDR3 reads CASSLDPSGGGETQYF. The CDR3 nucleotides are TGTGCCAGCAGCCTTGACCCTAGCGGGGGTGGGGAGACCCAGTACTTC. The complete variable domain, with remaining parts taken from reference TRBV5-6 and TRBJ2-5, reads DAGVTQSPTHLIKTRGQQVTLRCSPKSGHDTVSWYQQALGQGPQFIFQYYEEEERQRGNFPDRFSGHQFPNYSSELNVNALLLGDSALYLCASSLDPSGGGETQYFGPGTRLLVL.

The genes are TRBV10-3 and TRBJ2-6; 10 nucleotides line up with TRBD1. This CDR3 has 17 amino acids. V dropped 8 bases and J dropped 2; count of bases not matched to a gene: 9. Germline V CDR1 and CDR2: ENHRY, SYGVKD. CDR3 protein: CAIGRDRGNPGANVLTF. The DNA of the CDR3 is TGTGCCATCGGCCGGGACAGGGGAAATCCTGGGGCCAACGTCCTGACTTTC.

This clonotype came up a few times. The V and J genes are TRBV9 and TRBJ2-4; TRBD2 matches at 10 bases. The V and J ends lost 3 bases and 1 base, in that order; junction bases with no gene match: 7. Germline loops: CDR1 SGDLS, CDR2 YYNGEE. This CDR3 has 17 residues. The CDR3 region is CASSARLAGGAKNIQYF. CDR3 nucleotides: TGTGCCAGCAGCGCCAGACTAGCGGGCGGGGCCAAAAACATTCAGTACTTC. The full variable domain, with the rest looked up from reference TRBV9 and TRBJ2-4, is DSGVTQTPKHLITATGQRVTLRCSPRSGDLSVYWYQQSLDQGLQFLIQYYNGEERAKGNILERFSAQQFPDLHSELNLSSLELGDSALYFCASSARLAGGAKNIQYFGAGTRLSVL.

This clonotype came up a few times. The rearrangement uses TRBV27 and TRBJ2-7; D remains ambiguous. Germline V gene data show CDR1 as MNHEY and CDR2 as SMNVEV (reference sequence). Deletions cut 5 bases from V and 4 bases from J, with 15 bases between. This CDR3 is 14 amino acids long. The CDR3 loop reads CASSPSQKGYEQYF. In DNA, the CDR3 is TGTGCCAGCAGTCCTTCACAAAAGGGTTACGAGCAGTACTTC.

The chain carries TRBV6-1 and TRBJ2-1, with 9 bases matching TRBD1. V dropped 7 bases and J dropped 5; count of bases not matched to a gene: 6. This CDR3 is 14 amino acids long. Germline assignment: CDR1 MNHNS and CDR2 SASEGT. The CDR3 sequence is CASNSGQGNNEQFF. The CDR3 DNA reads as TGTGCCAGCAACTCGGGACAGGGAAACAATGAGCAGTTCTTC.

The CDR3 reads CASSPLQGKGQPQHF. For the CDR3, the DNA is TGCGCCAGCAGCCCCTTACAGGGGAAAGGCCAGCCCCAGCATTTT. J is TRBJ1-5 and V is TRBV4-3; 7 bases map to TRBD1. Trimming at V came to 4 bases and at J to 7 bases, leaving 10 bases not matched to a gene. This CDR3 has 15 amino acids. Germline values: CDR1 LGHNA, CDR2 YSLEER.

Comments on this clonotype: In this CDR3 the conserved last residue, phenylalanine or tryptophan, is missing, so a read error is likely. The chain recombines TRBV5-6 with TRBJ1-5; D possibly corresponds to TRBD1 (6 bases). Germline CDR1 reads SGHDT; CDR2 reads YYEEEE. The CDR3 runs to 16 residues. Trimming pared 0 bases from V and 0 bases from J, leaving 10 bases between. CDR3 nucleotide sequence: TGTGCCAGCAGCTTGGGCAGGGGATATAGCAATCAGCCCCAGCATTAT. This gives the protein CASSLGRGYSNQPQHY.

The chain joins TRBV5-1 to TRBJ2-7; 7 bases map to TRBD1. CDR1 is SGHRS, CDR2 YFSETQ, per germline. The V segment lost 4 bases and the J segment 2 bases; nucleotides outside the gene matches: 9. The CDR3 covers 15 residues. CDR3: CASSMTGISAYEQYF. For the CDR3, the DNA is TGCGCCAGCAGCATGACAGGGATTAGTGCCTACGAGCAGTACTTC.

V gene TRBV6-4 combines with J gene TRBJ2-3; D is unclear. Trimming took off 4 bases at V and 3 bases at J, with 11 bases between the two ends. This CDR3 spans 14 amino acids. Germline-derived CDR1 and CDR2 are MRHNA and SNTAGT. CDR3 sequence reads: CASSVGGGTDTQYF. The CDR3 bases are TGTGCCAGCAGTGTTGGCGGTGGGACAGATACGCAGTATTTT.

This clonotype was recorded once. The chain couples TRBV28 to TRBJ2-4, with D perhaps assigned TRBD1 or TRBD2 (6 bases each). The CDR3 contains 13 residues. CDR1 and CDR2 from the germline V gene are MDHEN and SYDVKM. V gave up 7 bases and J gave up 5 bases, with 12 bases separating them. The CDR3 nucleotides are TGTGCCAGCATACCGGGGGCGGAAAACATTCAGTACTTC. This codes for CASIPGAENIQYF.